This entry lists 23 T cell receptor beta chains sequenced from one sample in a study of blood T cell repertoires in COVID-19. Method: immunoSEQ multiplex PCR; TCRdb's copy keeps in-frame clones and lacks some. Here the sample spans 120,000 or so clones, around 76% being singletons. Sample: peripheral blood. The origin of the receptors is a man aged 60 to 69 with acute or convalescent COVID-19.

This chain uses TRBV12-3 or TRBV12-4 with TRBJ2-1; D perhaps matches TRBD2 (6 bases). Deletions cut 3 bases from V and 11 bases from J, with 14 bases between. The CDR3 consists of 13 residues. The CDR3: CASSLPPTRQQFF. Here the CDR3 DNA reads TGTGCCAGCAGTTTGCCCCCGACTAGGCAGCAGTTCTTC.

This chain uses TRBV12-3 or TRBV12-4 with TRBJ1-2; D gene unclear. CDR3 length equals 12 residues. V lost 3 bases and J lost 8, with 10 bases in between. CDR3 amino acids: CASSLAGQGYTF. The CDR3 nucleotides read TGTGCCAGCAGTTTGGCTGGCCAGGGCTACACCTTC.

This clone was recorded a few times. The V call is TRBV6-4, the J call TRBJ2-3; 12 bases are shared with TRBD2. The CDR3 totals 14 residues. J was trimmed by 4 bases and V by 8 bases; bases with no gene match: 4. The germline CDR1 and CDR2 sequences are MRHNA and SNTAGT. CDR3 residues: CASSASGGADTQYF. DNA for the CDR3: TGTGCCAGCTCAGCTAGCGGGGGGGCAGATACGCAGTATTTT.

This chain links TRBV4-1 with TRBJ1-1, with a weak D call TRBD1 (6 bases). This CDR3 region has 15 residues. Germline V gene sequence: CDR1 MGHRA, CDR2 YSYEKL. Trimming shortened V by 2 bases and J by 2 bases, and 12 bases separated the two germline ends. The CDR3 reads CASSQFQGHNTEAFF. The CDR3 DNA is TGCGCCAGCAGCCAATTCCAGGGACATAACACTGAAGCTTTCTTT.

V usage is TRBV7-3 and J usage is TRBJ2-5; 11 bases match TRBD2. V dropped 5 bases and J dropped 7; count of bases not matched to a gene: 12. The CDR3 has 16 residues. Germline CDR1 SGHTA, CDR2 FQGTGA. This chain's CDR3 is CASSQGTSGRGGTQYF. DNA for the CDR3: TGTGCCAGCAGCCAGGGAACTAGCGGGAGAGGCGGGACCCAGTACTTC.

The chain uses TRBV6-6 and TRBJ2-3, with D possibly matching TRBD1 (5 bases). The V gene's germline CDR1 is MNHNY and CDR2 SVGAGI (reference sequence). The CDR3 totals 13 residues. The ends were cut back, 7 bases at V and 2 bases at J, with 10 bases in the middle. DNA for the CDR3: TGTGCCAGCACTAGGGGCCCCACAGATACGCAGTATTTT. This translates into CASTRGPTDTQYF.

The rearrangement links TRBV4-1 to TRBJ1-2; weak D call: TRBD1 (6 bases). Germline CDR1 and CDR2: MGHRA and YSYEKL. The germline V and J ends were trimmed by 2 bases and 5 bases, with 12 bases remaining between them. The CDR3 runs to 14 residues. The CDR3 DNA reads TGCGCCAGCAGCCAAACAACAGGGTTGTATGGCTACACCTTC. Protein sequence: CASSQTTGLYGYTF.

CDR3 loop: CATRTGGQPQHF. The CDR3 DNA sequence: TGTGCCACCCGGACTGGGGGGCAGCCCCAGCATTTT. The chain has TRBV6-5 and TRBJ1-5, with a possible D match to TRBD1 (5 bases). With 10 bases removed from V and 7 bases from J, the gap between germline ends came to 14 bases. CDR1 is MNHEY and CDR2 is SVGAGI in the germline V gene. CDR3 length equals 12 residues.

The rearrangement uses TRBV3-1 (or the pseudogene TRBV3-2) and TRBJ1-6; possible D gene TRBD1, 5 bases. Germline values: CDR1 LGHDT, CDR2 YNNKEL (reference sequence). The CDR3 has 15 residues. V gave up 3 bases and J gave up 6 bases, with 12 bases separating them. The CDR3 here is CASSQGRAGNSPLHF. The CDR3 DNA reads as TGTGCCAGCAGCCAGGGCAGGGCAGGTAATTCACCCCTCCACTTT.

The chain joins TRBV5-8 to TRBJ2-6; D possibly corresponds to TRBD2 (7 bases). Trimming took off 6 bases at V and 1 base at J, with 20 bases between the two ends. Germline-derived CDR1 and CDR2 are SGHTS and YDEGEE. This CDR3 has 18 amino acids. The CDR3 is CASTRQWTAGSGANVLTF. For the CDR3, the DNA is TGTGCCAGCACCCGCCAGTGGACAGCGGGGTCTGGGGCCAACGTCCTGACTTTC.

Only one count was recorded for this clone. The chain has TRBV28 and TRBJ1-2; TRBD1 is a possible D gene (5 bases). The germline V gene encodes CDR1 MDHEN and CDR2 SYDVKM. The V end lost 5 bases, the J end lost 5 bases, and 15 bases lay between the germline ends. The CDR3 length is 14 residues. CDR3 loop: CASSAPSGSYGYTF. In nucleotides, the CDR3 is TGTGCCAGCAGTGCCCCTTCAGGGTCGTATGGCTACACCTTC.

A remark on this clone: Within the sample, other DNA sequences also encode this same CDR3. The chain is built from TRBV7-2 and TRBJ1-5; TRBD1 matches 7 bases. Losses at the gene ends were 3 bases for V and 7 bases for J; bases not matched to a gene: 6. Germline values: CDR1 SGHTA, CDR2 FQGNSA. There are 14 residues in the CDR3. As DNA, the CDR3 is TGTGCCAGCAGCTTTGTAATCAGGGGGCAGCCCCAGCATTTT. Residues: CASSFVIRGQPQHF.

The sample holds a few counts of this clone. The genes are TRBV6-6 and TRBJ1-4, with TRBD1 identical over 7 bases. CDR3 length: 15 amino acids. Germline CDR1 reads MNHNY; CDR2 reads SVGAGI (reference sequence). The J segment lost 0 bases and the V segment lost 8 bases, leaving 6 bases of the junction unmatched. The CDR3, as DNA: TGTGCCAGCGGCGACAGGGATGCAACTAATGAAAAACTGTTTTTT. Translated: CASGDRDATNEKLFF.

The CDR3, as DNA: TGTGCCAGCAGCCCGCTAGCTAGCGGGGGGCTGAGTAGCACAGATACGCAGTATTTT. It codes for CASSPLASGGLSSTDTQYF. The chain links TRBV5-6 to TRBJ2-3; 11 bases line up with TRBD2. Germline values: CDR1 SGHDT, CDR2 YYEEEE. V gave up 4 bases and J gave up 0 bases; unmatched junction bases: 13. The CDR3 extends over 19 amino acids.

J is TRBJ2-1 and V is TRBV18, with 11 bases identical to TRBD2. Per the germline V gene, CDR1 is KGHSH and CDR2 is LQKENI. V gave up 1 base and J gave up 6 bases; unmatched junction bases: 8. CDR3 length equals 17 residues. The CDR3 sequence is CASSPRPLAGVFNEQFF. For the CDR3, the DNA is TGTGCCAGCTCACCACGCCCACTAGCGGGAGTTTTCAATGAGCAGTTCTTC.

This chain's CDR3 is CASSKTGKGYTF. In DNA, the CDR3 is TGTGCCAGCAGTAAAACAGGGAAAGGCTACACCTTC. The chain is built from TRBV6-5 and TRBJ1-2; D perhaps matches TRBD1 (6 bases). This CDR3 has 12 residues. V was trimmed by 5 bases and J by 8 bases, leaving 12 bases between them. Germline V gene lookup returns CDR1 MNHEY and CDR2 SVGAGI.

The chain couples TRBV10-1 to TRBJ2-3; TRBD1 aligns across 12 bases. CDR1 is WNHNN and CDR2 is SYGVQD in the germline V gene (reference sequence). V was clipped by 3 bases and J by 1 base; unmatched bases: 8. The CDR3 is made up of 18 amino acids. The CDR3 sequence is CASSDQPGTGGGTDTQYF. Written as DNA, the CDR3 is TGCGCCAGCAGTGACCAACCCGGGACAGGGGGCGGCACAGATACGCAGTATTTT.

The chain has TRBV6-5 and TRBJ2-3; perhaps TRBD2 as D (6 bases). V was trimmed by 2 bases and J by 1 base, leaving 10 bases between them. This CDR3 region has 15 residues. The V gene's germline CDR1 is MNHEY and CDR2 SVGAGI. CDR3 region: CASSYTGEGTDTQYF. The CDR3 DNA reads as TGTGCCAGCAGTTACACGGGAGAGGGCACAGATACGCAGTATTTT.

The V call is TRBV19, the J call TRBJ1-6, with D perhaps matching TRBD1 (6 bases). Germline CDR1 is LNHDA and CDR2 is SQIVND (reference sequence). V was trimmed by 7 bases and J by 9 bases, leaving 10 bases between them. The CDR3 length is 12 residues. Here the CDR3 reads CASKQGTSPLHF. The CDR3 nucleotides are TGTGCCAGTAAACAGGGTACTTCACCCCTCCACTTT.

The chain uses TRBV7-6 and TRBJ1-1; a possible D gene is TRBD1 (6 bases). The CDR3 is made up of 15 amino acids. The V gene's germline CDR1 is SGHVS and CDR2 FNYEAQ. V was trimmed by 1 base and J by 4 bases, leaving 13 bases between them. CDR3 DNA sequence: TGTGCCAGCAGCTTAGAAACAGGGAGAGTCACTGAAGCTTTCTTT. It translates to CASSLETGRVTEAFF.

This chain's CDR3 is CASSYTRGAMNTEAFF. The CDR3, as DNA: TGTGCCAGCAGTTACACCCGCGGGGCCATGAACACTGAAGCTTTCTTT. The chain joins TRBV6-5 to TRBJ1-1; possibly TRBD1 for D (5 bases). V lost 2 bases and J 0 bases, leaving 13 bases between the germline ends. CDR1 and CDR2 (germline): MNHEY, SVGAGI. The CDR3 has 16 amino acids.

The chain combines TRBV10-2 with TRBJ2-1, with 10 bases identical to TRBD2. The CDR3 consists of 16 residues. The germline V gene has CDR1 WSHSY and CDR2 SAAADI. The J segment lost 9 bases and the V segment lost 7 bases, leaving 15 bases of the junction unmatched. CDR3 in DNA: TGCGCCAGCACCCACCGTGGTAGCGGGGGGTCTGGTGAGCAGTTCTTC. It is translated as CASTHRGSGGSGEQFF.

The chain has TRBV20-1 and TRBJ2-3; tentatively, D is TRBD2 (6 bases). The CDR3 runs 16 residues. Germline CDR1 reads DFQATT; CDR2 reads SNEGSKA (reference sequence). V was shortened by 3 bases and J by 1 base, with 17 bases between the two germline ends. The CDR3: CSASSGGRGRTDTQYF. CDR3 coding DNA: TGCAGTGCTAGTTCCGGTGGGCGGGGTCGCACAGATACGCAGTATTTT.